A single sample gave rise to the 32 T cell receptor beta chains below, sequenced in a study of CD8 T cells in ankylosing spondylitis. TCRdb independently ran MiXCR on the 5' RACE reads; one entry per CDR3 protein. This table has about 320,000 distinct CDR3 sequences, approximately 10% appearing once. Sequencing used blood, either unsorted or a sorted T cell fraction (not recorded which). The receptors were sampled from a female donor with ankylosing spondylitis or in good health (not recorded which).

The table lists this clonotype with many counts. In DNA, the CDR3 is TGCAGTGCAAAGGATGGTCCCTTACAGCCCCAGCATTTT. Residues: CSAKDGPLQPQHF. The gene calls are TRBV20-1 and TRBJ1-5; D gene unclear. Per the germline V gene, CDR1 is DFQATT and CDR2 is SNEGSKA (reference sequence). The V and J ends lost 6 bases and 7 bases respectively, with 16 bases between them. The CDR3 is 13 residues long.

The chain links TRBV7-7 to TRBJ2-5; 13 positions match TRBD2. The CDR3 contains 16 residues. Looked up from germline, CDR1 is SSHAT and CDR2 is FNYEAQ (reference sequence). Trimming at V came to 5 bases and at J to 4 bases, leaving 7 bases not matched to a gene. CDR3 loop: CASSNQGLAGRETQYF. In DNA, the CDR3 is TGTGCCAGCAGCAACCAGGGACTAGCGGGACGAGAGACCCAGTACTTC.

At least ten counts were recorded for this clonotype. The chain combines TRBV12-3 or TRBV12-4 with TRBJ2-4; D may be TRBD2 (6 bases). CDR3 length: 13 amino acids. The V and J ends lost 6 bases and 14 bases respectively, with 20 bases between them. The CDR3 DNA is TGTGCCAGCAGGGGGGACTCCGCGGGGTCGGAGTACTTC. Its translation is CASRGDSAGSEYF.

The genes are TRBV7-9 and TRBJ1-1; maybe TRBD1 (5 bases). V shed 0 bases and J shed 6 bases, with 8 bases lying between them. The CDR3 is made up of 13 amino acids. CDR1 and CDR2 (germline): SEHNR, FQNEAQ (reference sequence). The CDR3, as DNA: TGTGCCAGCAGCTTAGCCAGGGACTCTGAAGCTTTCTTT. The encoded protein is CASSLARDSEAFF.

CDR3 loop: CASSPAGVDNEQFF. DNA of the CDR3: TGTGCCAGCAGCCCAGCGGGAGTAGACAATGAGCAGTTCTTC. The V and J genes are TRBV4-2 and TRBJ2-1, with 8 bases matching TRBD2. CDR1 and CDR2 from the germline V gene are LGHNA and YNFKEQ. The CDR3 runs to 14 residues. V was pared by 4 bases and J by 5 bases, with 4 bases of the junction left unmatched.

This clonotype was counted at least ten times. The rearrangement uses TRBV28 and TRBJ2-7; TRBD1 matches 8 bases. The CDR3 has 13 residues. The germline V gene encodes CDR1 MDHEN and CDR2 SYDVKM. J gave up 8 bases and V 4 bases, and 7 bases lay outside the gene matches. As DNA, the CDR3 is TGTGCCAGCAGTTCAGCAGGGGGCATACAGCAGTACTTC. Amino acids: CASSSAGGIQQYF.

This clonotype was counted at least ten times. The CDR3 region has the DNA TGTGCCAGCAGTTTAGTACAGGGGAGCGGTCAGCCCCAGCATTTT. It encodes CASSLVQGSGQPQHF. The chain employs TRBV12-3 or TRBV12-4 and TRBJ1-5, with 7 bases lining up with TRBD1. J gave up 6 bases and V 1 base, and 6 bases lay outside the gene matches. This CDR3 comprises 15 residues.

This clonotype was seen a handful of times. This chain joins TRBV5-1 and TRBJ2-2; the D call may be TRBD1 or TRBD2 (5 bases each). Trimming stripped 2 bases from V and 1 base from J, with 12 bases between. Looked up from germline, CDR1 is SGHRS and CDR2 is YFSETQ. The length of the CDR3 is 16 residues. The CDR3 here is CASSFRGRQNTGELFF. CDR3 coding DNA: TGCGCCAGCAGCTTTAGGGGACGACAGAACACCGGGGAGCTGTTTTTT.

This clonotype has only a few counts. V is TRBV20-1 and J is TRBJ2-3; 8 bases map to TRBD2. The CDR3 totals 14 residues. The V and J ends lost 3 bases and 0 bases, in that order; junction bases with no gene match: 2. Germline V CDR1 and CDR2: DFQATT, SNEGSKA (reference sequence). CDR3 in amino acids: CSARASGSTDTQYF. CDR3 nucleotides: TGCAGTGCTAGGGCTAGCGGGAGCACAGATACGCAGTATTTT.

The genes are TRBV4-3 and TRBJ2-1; 7 bases align to TRBD2. This CDR3 is built from 15 residues. The germline V gene has CDR1 LGHNA and CDR2 YSLEER. The ends lost 4 bases at V and 2 bases at J; junction bases unmatched: 5. CDR3: CASSPHLAAYNEQFF. Here the CDR3 DNA reads TGCGCCAGCAGCCCCCACCTAGCGGCCTACAATGAGCAGTTCTTC.

Only a few counts were recorded for this clonotype. The chain employs TRBV4-1 and TRBJ2-3; D uncertain. Per the germline V gene, CDR1 is MGHRA and CDR2 is YSYEKL. The V gene lost 4 bases and the J gene lost 6 bases, with 20 bases spanning the gap. The CDR3 runs 16 residues. Here the CDR3 reads CASSPTWLIGRDTQYF. The CDR3 bases are TGCGCCAGCAGCCCGACGTGGCTCATCGGACGGGATACGCAGTATTTT.

This clonotype has a count of ten or more. CDR3 sequence: CASSFQLNTEAFF. The CDR3 DNA sequence: TGCGCCAGCAGCTTTCAATTGAACACTGAAGCTTTCTTT. The rearrangement uses TRBV5-1 and TRBJ1-1; D is ambiguous. Germline-derived CDR1 and CDR2 are SGHRS and YFSETQ. The CDR3 consists of 13 residues. V was clipped by 2 bases and J by 0 bases, with 5 bases between them. The variable domain in full, completed from reference TRBV5-1 and TRBJ1-1, reads KAGVTQTPRYLIKTRGQQVTLSCSPISGHRSVSWYQQTPGQGLQFLFEYFSETQRNKGNFPGRFSGRQFSNSRSEMNVSTLELGDSALYLCASSFQLNTEAFFGQGTRLTVV.

This clonotype was seen many times. The chain combines TRBV6-5 with TRBJ2-1; 7 bases match TRBD2. The junction had 7 bases not matched to a gene; V was cut back by 0 bases and J by 5 bases. Germline values: CDR1 MNHEY, CDR2 SVGAGI. The CDR3 consists of 16 residues. Here the CDR3 reads CASSYSTSPTDNEQFF. The DNA for the CDR3 is TGTGCCAGCAGTTACTCGACTAGCCCTACCGACAATGAGCAGTTCTTC.

This clonotype showed up many times. CDR3 in amino acids: CASSLQGTGLMNTEAFF. The CDR3 nucleotides are TGCGCCAGCAGCTTGCAGGGGACAGGGCTCATGAACACTGAAGCTTTCTTT. V gene TRBV5-1 combines with J gene TRBJ1-1; TRBD1 matches at 9 bases. The trim removed 1 base at V and 0 bases at J, leaving 7 bases unmatched. There are 17 residues in the CDR3. Germline CDR1 reads SGHRS; CDR2 reads YFSETQ.

There are many counts of this clonotype. The chain is built from TRBV27 and TRBJ2-5, with D possibly matching TRBD2 (5 bases). The V gene's germline CDR1 is MNHEY and CDR2 SMNVEV (reference sequence). Trimming removed 5 bases at V and 5 bases at J, with 15 bases between. The CDR3 loop spans 14 amino acids. CDR3: CASSPRGVSETQYF. The CDR3 DNA reads TGTGCCAGCAGTCCCCGGGGTGTCAGTGAGACCCAGTACTTC.

This clonotype was counted a few times. This chain joins TRBV2 and TRBJ1-1, with D possibly being TRBD1 (6 bases). Trimming stripped 6 bases from V and 7 bases from J, with 12 bases between. Per the germline V gene, CDR1 is SNHLY and CDR2 is FYNNEI. The CDR3 runs to 12 residues. The CDR3 spells CASSRGYREAFF. The CDR3 DNA is TGTGCCAGCAGCAGGGGATACCGTGAAGCTTTCTTT.

The genes are TRBV5-5 and TRBJ2-5; weak D call: TRBD1 (5 bases). The V end lost 3 bases, the J end lost 5 bases, and 14 bases lay between the germline ends. CDR3 length equals 14 residues. Germline lookup yields CDR1 SGHKS and CDR2 YYEKEE (reference sequence). The CDR3 is CASSYPGRGETQYF. The CDR3 DNA reads TGTGCCAGCAGCTACCCAGGGCGTGGGGAGACCCAGTACTTC.

This clonotype was seen only a few times. V gene TRBV28 combines with J gene TRBJ2-7; D gene uncertain. Germline V lookup: CDR1 MDHEN, CDR2 SYDVKM. V gave up 2 bases and J gave up 7 bases, with 9 bases separating them. The CDR3 is 12 residues long. The CDR3 region is CASSLKVREQYF. As DNA, the CDR3 is TGTGCCAGCAGTTTAAAGGTCAGGGAGCAGTACTTC.

This clonotype was found a few times. The genes are TRBV7-8 and TRBJ2-7, with 7 bases fitting TRBD2. The CDR3 consists of 13 residues. The germline CDR1 and CDR2 sequences are SGHVS and FQNEAQ. Trimming took 1 base from V and 5 from J; bases not matched to a gene: 2. In DNA, the CDR3 is TGTGCCAGCAGCTTAGGGAGCGGGAACGAGCAGTACTTC. Amino acid sequence: CASSLGSGNEQYF.

This clonotype was picked up one time. This chain uses TRBV20-1 with TRBJ2-5; a weak D match, TRBD1 (6 bases). CDR1 DFQATT and CDR2 SNEGSKA come from the germline V gene (reference sequence). The V gene lost 4 bases and the J gene lost 4 bases, with 22 bases spanning the gap. This CDR3 region has 16 residues. The CDR3 nucleotides read TGCAGTGCTAAGGCATGGCCAGGGGAAGGTGGAGAGACCCAGTACTTC. It encodes CSAKAWPGEGGETQYF.

The chain joins TRBV7-2 to TRBJ2-1; 8 positions match TRBD2. Unmatched junction bases numbered 8, after V lost 5 bases and J lost 5 bases. CDR3 size: 15 residues. Germline V gives CDR1 SGHTA, CDR2 FQGNSA. The CDR3 loop reads CASSLEYSGNNEQFF. The CDR3 bases are TGTGCCAGCAGCCTCGAATATAGCGGGAACAATGAGCAGTTCTTC.

This sequence joins TRBV6-6 and TRBJ2-7; D is uncertain. This CDR3 has 13 amino acids. Trimming removed 2 bases from V and 1 base from J, with 6 bases in between. Per germline, CDR1 MNHNY and CDR2 SVGAGI (reference sequence). The DNA for the CDR3 is TGTGCCAGCAGTTACGGCGGTTCCTACGAGCAGTACTTC. Encoded protein: CASSYGGSYEQYF.

J is TRBJ2-1 and V is TRBV7-8; D is perhaps TRBD1 (6 bases). Between the trimmed V and J ends, which lost 5 bases and 2 bases, there was a span of 16 bases. The germline V gene has CDR1 SGHVS and CDR2 FQNEAQ. The CDR3 extends over 16 amino acids. The CDR3 nucleotides read TGTGCCAGCAGCCTAGTAGAGGCAGGGGCCTACAATGAGCAGTTCTTC. Translation: CASSLVEAGAYNEQFF.

This chain joins TRBV5-4 and TRBJ2-2; 7 nucleotides align to TRBD1. CDR1 is SGHNT and CDR2 is YYREEE in the germline V gene (reference sequence). V gave up 4 bases and J gave up 3 bases; unmatched junction bases: 3. The CDR3 extends over 14 amino acids. The CDR3 region is CASSGGQHTGELFF. Written as DNA, the CDR3 is TGTGCCAGCAGCGGGGGACAGCACACCGGGGAGCTGTTTTTT.

The sample holds many counts of this clonotype. The chain has TRBV18 and TRBJ2-6, with a weak D call TRBD1 (5 bases). CDR1 KGHSH and CDR2 LQKENI come from the germline V gene. The V gene lost 2 bases and the J gene lost 4 bases, with 9 bases spanning the gap. The CDR3 loop spans 15 amino acids. CDR3 in DNA: TGTGCCAGCTCACCAAGCAGGGAAGGGGCCAACGTCCTGACTTTC. It codes for CASSPSREGANVLTF. The full variable domain, rest sourced from reference TRBV18 and TRBJ2-6, is NAGVMQNPRHLVRRRGQEARLRCSPMKGHSHVYWYRQLPEEGLKFMVYLQKENIIDESGMPKERFSAEFPKEGPSILRIQQVVRGDSAAYFCASSPSREGANVLTFGAGSRLTVL.

Concerning this clonotype itself: This may come from a read error, since a much larger clone is one base off. The chain is built from TRBV13 and TRBJ2-2; 10 nucleotides match TRBD2. CDR1 PRHDT and CDR2 FYEKMQ come from the germline V gene (reference sequence). This CDR3 is built from 18 residues. The CDR3 sequence is CAISSLTSGPANTGELFF. The DNA for the CDR3 is TGTGCCATCAGCTCCCTGACTAGCGGGCCTGCGAACACCGGGGAGCTGTTTTTT.

The chain has TRBV30 and TRBJ1-1; no definite D call. The CDR3 is 10 amino acids. V was shortened by 5 bases and J by 9 bases, with 10 bases between the two germline ends. The germline V gene encodes CDR1 GTSNPN and CDR2 SVGIG (reference sequence). The CDR3 DNA reads TGTGCCTGGGGACGGCAAAAAGCTTTCTTT. As protein: CAWGRQKAFF.

The J gene is TRBJ2-5, the V gene TRBV28, with TRBD2 as a possible D gene (5 bases). Germline CDR1 reads MDHEN; CDR2 reads SYDVKM. V shed 4 bases and J shed 3 bases, with 12 bases lying between them. There are 14 residues in the CDR3. CDR3 amino acids: CASSSADSKETQYF. CDR3 nucleotides: TGTGCCAGCAGTTCAGCGGACTCCAAAGAGACCCAGTACTTC. Using reference TRBV28 and TRBJ2-5 for the parts outside the CDR3, the full variable domain is DVKVTQSSRYLVKRTGEKVFLECVQDMDHENMFWYRQDPGLGLRLIYFSYDVKMKEKGDIPEGYSVSREKKERFSLILESASTNQTSMYLCASSSADSKETQYFGPGTRLLVL.

This clonotype was seen repeatedly, ten times or more. The chain recombines TRBV12-3 or TRBV12-4 with TRBJ1-5; TRBD1 aligns across 7 bases. This CDR3 is built from 15 residues. V was pared by 4 bases and J by 7 bases, with 10 bases of the junction left unmatched. The CDR3 is CASSSGGGAGQPQHF. The DNA of the CDR3 is TGTGCCAGCAGTTCCGGAGGGGGCGCCGGGCAGCCCCAGCATTTT.

The rearrangement joins TRBV7-2 to TRBJ2-7; 12 bases fit TRBD2. Germline CDR1 and CDR2: SGHTA and FQGNSA. The CDR3 has 16 residues. V lost 5 bases and J lost 9; bases outside the gene matches: 14. The CDR3 nucleotides are TGTGCCAGCAGCCCTAGCGGGAGGGCCGTTTTAATGGGGCAGTACTTC. It is translated as CASSPSGRAVLMGQYF.

The table lists this clonotype with many counts. The chain recombines TRBV20-1 with TRBJ2-7, with TRBD2 matching over 7 bases. The length of the CDR3 is 14 residues. V shed 3 bases and J 4 bases; nucleotides not matched to a gene: 9. The germline CDR1 and CDR2 sequences are DFQATT and SNEGSKA (reference sequence). The CDR3 DNA reads TGCAGTGCTAGTGGTGGCGGGAGAAATTACGAGCAGTACTTC. Residues: CSASGGGRNYEQYF.

This clonotype was observed many times. This chain links TRBV5-1 with TRBJ2-3, with 7 bases aligning to TRBD1. CDR3 size: 15 residues. In germline, CDR1 is SGHRS, CDR2 YFSETQ. V shed 0 bases and J 0 bases; nucleotides not matched to a gene: 1. The CDR3 DNA sequence: TGCGCCAGCAGCTTGGGGGGACAGAGCACAGATACGCAGTATTTT. Protein sequence: CASSLGGQSTDTQYF.